The source of this T cell receptor (beta chain) is a study of response to subunit inactivated influenza vaccine. Broader study findings: Authors suggested few new T cells are recruited by each seasonal influenza vaccination.

TCRdb re-called the RT-PCR reads with MiXCR, one entry per CDR3 protein. The sample consists of hundreds of thousands of distinct CDR3 sequences, about 10% of them appearing once. This CDR3 region has 13 residues. Deletions cut 0 bases from V and 8 bases from J, with 10 bases between. This clonotype has a count of ten or more. Its antigen is not known. This clonotype originated in a man aged 50 to 60 who received an inactivated influenza vaccine. The material was PBMCs from blood, obtained on the day of vaccination. V gene TRBV12-3 or TRBV12-4 combines with J gene TRBJ1-1; the D gene is possibly TRBD1 (6 bases). CDR3 sequence: CASSLAEGGEAFF. The CDR3, as DNA: TGTGCCAGCAGTTTAGCCGAGGGGGGAGAAGCTTTCTTT.